This T cell receptor beta chain was retrieved from a study of identical twins. Findings of the study overall: Donors were not followed over many years; analysis was cross-sectional. Excess sharing by twins proved weaker in beta out-of-frame sequences. Cord blood beta clonotypes that were abundant carried fewer insertions, and memory repertoires showed no such trend.

On this clonotype: Its antigen is unidentified.

V dropped 0 bases and J dropped 5 bases, with 11 bases sitting between them. This CDR3 is 15 amino acids long. CDR1 SGHRS and CDR2 YFSETQ come from the germline V gene. TCRdb redid the calling of the 5' RACE reads with MiXCR, one entry per CDR3 protein. Seen here are 500,000 to 700,000 distinct CDR3 sequences, under 8.5% observed once, and the top ten hold about 1.5%. Separately, the same data were catalogued under a study of yellow fever vaccine responses in identical twins.

The TCR comes from a woman aged 18-29 years in good health. The sequencing sample was made of PBMCs. The J gene is TRBJ2-2, the V gene TRBV5-1; D gene ambiguous. The DNA of the CDR3 is TGCGCCAGCAGCTTGGAATATTTCAGAACCGGGGAGCTGTTTTTT. This codes for CASSLEYFRTGELFF.